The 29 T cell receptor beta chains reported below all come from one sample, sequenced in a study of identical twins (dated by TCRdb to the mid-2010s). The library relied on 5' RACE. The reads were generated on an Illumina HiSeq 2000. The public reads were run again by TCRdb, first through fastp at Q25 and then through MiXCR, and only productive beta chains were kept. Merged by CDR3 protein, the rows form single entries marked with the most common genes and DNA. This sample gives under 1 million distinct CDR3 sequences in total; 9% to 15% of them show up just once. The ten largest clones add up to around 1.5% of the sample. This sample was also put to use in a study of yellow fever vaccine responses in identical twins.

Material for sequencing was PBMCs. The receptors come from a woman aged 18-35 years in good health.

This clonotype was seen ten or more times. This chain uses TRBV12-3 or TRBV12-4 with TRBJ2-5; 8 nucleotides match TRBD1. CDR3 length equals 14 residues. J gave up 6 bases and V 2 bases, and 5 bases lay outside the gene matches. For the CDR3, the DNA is TGTGCCAGCAGTTTAACCGGGACAGGTCAGACCCAGTACTTC. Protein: CASSLTGTGQTQYF.

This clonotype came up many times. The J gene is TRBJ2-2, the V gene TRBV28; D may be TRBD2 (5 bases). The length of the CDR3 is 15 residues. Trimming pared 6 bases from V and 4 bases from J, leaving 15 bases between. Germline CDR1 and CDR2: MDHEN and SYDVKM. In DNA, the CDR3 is TGTGCCAGCAGAAGAGGGATCTCTCTCACCGGGGAGCTGTTTTTT. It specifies CASRRGISLTGELFF.

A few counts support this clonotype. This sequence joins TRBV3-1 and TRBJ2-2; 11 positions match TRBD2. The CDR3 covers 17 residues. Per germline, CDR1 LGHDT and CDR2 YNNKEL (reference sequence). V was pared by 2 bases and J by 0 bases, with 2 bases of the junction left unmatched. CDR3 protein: CASSQTSGSSNTGELFF. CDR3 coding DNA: TGTGCCAGCAGCCAAACTAGCGGGAGTTCGAACACCGGGGAGCTGTTTTTT.

Here the CDR3 reads CASSLITANYGYTF. The CDR3 DNA follows: TGTGCCAGCAGCTTAATCACCGCTAACTATGGCTACACCTTC. This rearrangement joins TRBV7-9 to TRBJ1-2; D unclear. The CDR3 runs 14 residues. With 2 bases removed from V and 0 bases from J, the gap between germline ends came to 7 bases. Germline V gene sequence: CDR1 SEHNR, CDR2 FQNEAQ (reference sequence).

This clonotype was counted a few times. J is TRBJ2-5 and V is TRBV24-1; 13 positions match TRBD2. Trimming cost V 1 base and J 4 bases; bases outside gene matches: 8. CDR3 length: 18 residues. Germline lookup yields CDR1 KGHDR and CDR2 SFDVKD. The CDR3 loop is CATSDFRTSGSTGETQYF. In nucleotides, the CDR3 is TGTGCCACCAGTGATTTTAGGACTAGCGGGAGTACGGGAGAGACCCAGTACTTC.

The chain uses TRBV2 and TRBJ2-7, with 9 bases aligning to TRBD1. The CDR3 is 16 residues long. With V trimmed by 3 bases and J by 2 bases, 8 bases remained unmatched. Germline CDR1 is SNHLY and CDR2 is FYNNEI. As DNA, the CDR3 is TGTGCCAGCAGTGATCTCCGGGACAGGGCAACCTACGAGCAGTACTTC. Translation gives CASSDLRDRATYEQYF. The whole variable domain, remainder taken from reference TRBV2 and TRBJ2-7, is EPEVTQTPSHQVTQMGQEVILRCVPISNHLYFYWYRQILGQKVEFLVSFYNNEISEKSEIFDDQFSVERPDGSNFTLKIRSTKLEDSAMYFCASSDLRDRATYEQYFGPGTRLTVT.

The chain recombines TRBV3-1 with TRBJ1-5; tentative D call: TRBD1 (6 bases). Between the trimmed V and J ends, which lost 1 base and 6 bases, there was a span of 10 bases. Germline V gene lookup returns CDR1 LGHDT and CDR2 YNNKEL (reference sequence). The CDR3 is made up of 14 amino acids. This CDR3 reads CASSQAQGSQPQHF. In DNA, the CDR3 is TGTGCCAGCAGCCAAGCGCAGGGGAGTCAGCCCCAGCATTTT.

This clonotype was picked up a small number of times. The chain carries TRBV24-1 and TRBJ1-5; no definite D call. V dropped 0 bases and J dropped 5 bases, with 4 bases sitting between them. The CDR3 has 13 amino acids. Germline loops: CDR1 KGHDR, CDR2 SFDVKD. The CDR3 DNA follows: TGTGCCACCAGTGATTTGGGGGATCAGCCCCAGCATTTT. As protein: CATSDLGDQPQHF.

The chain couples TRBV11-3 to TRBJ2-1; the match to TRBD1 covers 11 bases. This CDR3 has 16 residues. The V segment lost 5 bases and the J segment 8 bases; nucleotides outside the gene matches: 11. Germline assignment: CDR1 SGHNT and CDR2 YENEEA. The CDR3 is CASSPDGQGALDEQFF. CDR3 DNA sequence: TGTGCCAGCAGCCCCGACGGACAGGGGGCGCTTGATGAGCAGTTCTTC.

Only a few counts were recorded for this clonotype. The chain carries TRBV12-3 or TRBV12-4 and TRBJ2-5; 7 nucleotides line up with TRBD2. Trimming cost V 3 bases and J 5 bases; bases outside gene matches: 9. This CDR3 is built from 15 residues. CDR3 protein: CASSLGGDGVETQYF. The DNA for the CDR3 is TGTGCCAGCAGTTTGGGGGGGGACGGGGTGGAGACCCAGTACTTC.

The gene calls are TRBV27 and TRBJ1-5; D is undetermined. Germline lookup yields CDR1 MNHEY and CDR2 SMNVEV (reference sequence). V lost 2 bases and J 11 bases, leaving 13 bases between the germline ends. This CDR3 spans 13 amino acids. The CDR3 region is CASSLGLFSTQHF. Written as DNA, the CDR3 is TGTGCCAGCAGTTTAGGGCTGTTCTCGACCCAGCATTTT.

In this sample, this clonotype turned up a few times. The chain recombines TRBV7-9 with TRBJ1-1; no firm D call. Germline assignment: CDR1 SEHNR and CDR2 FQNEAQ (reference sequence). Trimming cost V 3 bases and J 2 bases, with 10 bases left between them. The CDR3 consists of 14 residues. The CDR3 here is CASSFQVQNTEAFF. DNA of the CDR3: TGTGCCAGCAGCTTCCAGGTTCAAAACACTGAAGCTTTCTTT.

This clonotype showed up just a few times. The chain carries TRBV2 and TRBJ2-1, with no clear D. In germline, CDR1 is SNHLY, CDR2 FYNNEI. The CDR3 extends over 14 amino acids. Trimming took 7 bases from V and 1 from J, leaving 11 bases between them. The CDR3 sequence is CASMDDLSYNEQFF. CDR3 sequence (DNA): TGTGCCAGCATGGACGACCTATCCTACAATGAGCAGTTCTTC.

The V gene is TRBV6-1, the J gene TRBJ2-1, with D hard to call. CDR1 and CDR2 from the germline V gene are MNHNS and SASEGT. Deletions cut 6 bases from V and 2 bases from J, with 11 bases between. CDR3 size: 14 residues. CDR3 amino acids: CASRTARPYNEQFF. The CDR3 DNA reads TGTGCCAGCAGAACGGCCAGGCCCTACAATGAGCAGTTCTTC.

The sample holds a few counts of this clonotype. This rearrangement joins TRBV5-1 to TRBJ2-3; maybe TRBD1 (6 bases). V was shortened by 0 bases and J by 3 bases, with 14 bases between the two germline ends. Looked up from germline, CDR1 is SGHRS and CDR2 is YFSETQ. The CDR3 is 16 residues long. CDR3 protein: CASSLGTVKRTDTQYF. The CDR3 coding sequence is TGCGCCAGCAGCTTGGGGACAGTCAAAAGAACAGATACGCAGTATTTT.

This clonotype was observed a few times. CDR3 amino acids: CASSLGTTGTDTQYF. CDR3 in DNA: TGTGCCAGCAGCCTAGGGACTACCGGCACAGATACGCAGTATTTT. The V gene is TRBV7-7, the J gene TRBJ2-3; the match to TRBD2 covers 7 bases. Germline-derived CDR1 and CDR2 are SSHAT and FNYEAQ (reference sequence). V shed 5 bases, J shed 1 base, and the junction held 6 bases outside the gene matches. The CDR3 sequence is 15 residues long.

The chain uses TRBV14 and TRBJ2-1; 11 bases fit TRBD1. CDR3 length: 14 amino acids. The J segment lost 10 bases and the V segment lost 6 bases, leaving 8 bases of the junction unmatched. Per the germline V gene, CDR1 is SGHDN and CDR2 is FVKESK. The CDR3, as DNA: TGTGCCAGCAGGGGACAGGGGGGTGGAGGGGAGCAGTTCTTC. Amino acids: CASRGQGGGGEQFF.

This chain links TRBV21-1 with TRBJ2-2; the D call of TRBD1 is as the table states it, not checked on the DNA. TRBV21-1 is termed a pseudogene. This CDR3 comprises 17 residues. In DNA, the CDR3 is TGTGCCAGCAGCTCCCCGGGACAAACCGGGAACACCGGGGAGCTGTTTTTT. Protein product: CASSSPGQTGNTGELFF.

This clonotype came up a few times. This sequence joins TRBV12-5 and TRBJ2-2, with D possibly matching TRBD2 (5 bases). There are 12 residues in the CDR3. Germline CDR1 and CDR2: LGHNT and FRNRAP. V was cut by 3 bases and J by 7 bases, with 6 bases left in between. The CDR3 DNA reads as TGTGCTAGTGGTTTCGGAGGCGGGGAGCTGTTTTTT. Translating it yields CASGFGGGELFF.

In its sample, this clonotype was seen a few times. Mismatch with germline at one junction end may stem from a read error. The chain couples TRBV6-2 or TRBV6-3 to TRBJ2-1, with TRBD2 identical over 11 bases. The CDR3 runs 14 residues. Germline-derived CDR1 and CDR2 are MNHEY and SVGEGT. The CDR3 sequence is CASSYHPTSGGGGF. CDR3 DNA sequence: TGTGCCAGCAGTTACCACCCAACTAGCGGGGGAGGCGGATTC.

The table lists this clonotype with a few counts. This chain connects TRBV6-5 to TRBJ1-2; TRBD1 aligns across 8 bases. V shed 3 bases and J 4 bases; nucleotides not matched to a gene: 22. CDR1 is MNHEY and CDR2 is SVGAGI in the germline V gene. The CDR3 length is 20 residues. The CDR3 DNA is TGTGCCAGCAGTTATCATTCGCGTTCCGGGGGGGGAGACAGGGGCTATGGCTACACCTTC. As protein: CASSYHSRSGGGDRGYGYTF.

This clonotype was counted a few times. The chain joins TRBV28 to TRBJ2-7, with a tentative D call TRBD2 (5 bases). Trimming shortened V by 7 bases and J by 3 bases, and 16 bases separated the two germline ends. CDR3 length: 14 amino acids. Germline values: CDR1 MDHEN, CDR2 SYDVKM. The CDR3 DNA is TGTGCCAGCACCTCGAGGGAGCCCCGCTACGAGCAGTACTTC. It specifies CASTSREPRYEQYF.

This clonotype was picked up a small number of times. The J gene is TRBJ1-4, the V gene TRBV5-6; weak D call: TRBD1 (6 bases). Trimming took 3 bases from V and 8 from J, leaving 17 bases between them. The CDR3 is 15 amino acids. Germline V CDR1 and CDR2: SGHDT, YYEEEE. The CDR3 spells CASSSPGQGVEKLFF. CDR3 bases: TGTGCCAGCAGCTCTCCGGGACAAGGGGTGGAAAAACTGTTTTTT. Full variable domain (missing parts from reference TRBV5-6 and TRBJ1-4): DAGVTQSPTHLIKTRGQQVTLRCSPKSGHDTVSWYQQALGQGPQFIFQYYEEEERQRGNFPDRFSGHQFPNYSSELNVNALLLGDSALYLCASSSPGQGVEKLFFGSGTQLSVL.

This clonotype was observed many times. The CDR3: CATSQRDYNEQFF. Written as DNA, the CDR3 is TGTGCCACCAGTCAGCGCGACTACAATGAGCAGTTCTTC. The chain is built from TRBV24-1 and TRBJ2-1, with no clear D. The CDR3 is 13 residues long. Between the trimmed V and J ends, which lost 6 bases and 3 bases, there was a span of 8 bases. Per the germline V gene, CDR1 is KGHDR and CDR2 is SFDVKD.

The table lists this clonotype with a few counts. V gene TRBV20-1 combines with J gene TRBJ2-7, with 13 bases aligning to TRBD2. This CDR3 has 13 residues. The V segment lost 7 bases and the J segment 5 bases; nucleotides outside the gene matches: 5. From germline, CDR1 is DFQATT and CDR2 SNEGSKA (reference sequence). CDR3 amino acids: CSGGTSGTHEQYF. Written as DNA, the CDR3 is TGCAGTGGCGGGACTAGCGGGACCCACGAGCAGTACTTC.

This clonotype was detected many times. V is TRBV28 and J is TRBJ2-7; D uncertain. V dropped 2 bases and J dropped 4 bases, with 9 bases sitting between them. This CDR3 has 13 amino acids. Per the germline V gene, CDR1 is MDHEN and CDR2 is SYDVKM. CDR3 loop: CASSLVEAYEQYF. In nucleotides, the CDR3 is TGTGCCAGCAGTTTAGTCGAGGCATACGAGCAGTACTTC. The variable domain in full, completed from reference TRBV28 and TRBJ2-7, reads DVKVTQSSRYLVKRTGEKVFLECVQDMDHENMFWYRQDPGLGLRLIYFSYDVKMKEKGDIPEGYSVSREKKERFSLILESASTNQTSMYLCASSLVEAYEQYFGPGTRLTVT.

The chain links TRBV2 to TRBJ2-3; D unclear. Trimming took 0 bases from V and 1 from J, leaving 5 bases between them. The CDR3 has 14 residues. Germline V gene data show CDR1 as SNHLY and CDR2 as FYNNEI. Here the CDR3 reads CASSEALRTDTQYF. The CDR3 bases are TGTGCCAGCAGTGAAGCGCTTCGCACAGATACGCAGTATTTT.

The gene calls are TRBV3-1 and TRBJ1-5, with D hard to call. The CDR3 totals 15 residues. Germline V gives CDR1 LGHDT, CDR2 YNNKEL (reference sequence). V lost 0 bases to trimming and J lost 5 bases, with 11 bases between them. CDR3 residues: CASSQDVSADQPQHF. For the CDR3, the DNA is TGTGCCAGCAGCCAAGATGTAAGCGCCGATCAGCCCCAGCATTTT. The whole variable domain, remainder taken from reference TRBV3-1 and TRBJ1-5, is DTAVSQTPKYLVTQMGNDKSIKCEQNLGHDTMYWYKQDSKKFLKIMFSYNNKELIINETVPNRFSPKSPDKAHLNLHINSLELGDSAVYFCASSQDVSADQPQHFGDGTRLSIL.

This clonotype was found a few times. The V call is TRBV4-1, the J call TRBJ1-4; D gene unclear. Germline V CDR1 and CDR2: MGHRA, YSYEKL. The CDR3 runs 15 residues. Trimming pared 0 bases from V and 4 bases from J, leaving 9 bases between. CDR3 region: CASSQDAIGNEKLFF. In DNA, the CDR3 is TGCGCCAGCAGCCAAGATGCTATTGGTAATGAAAAACTGTTTTTT.